The 24 T cell receptor beta chains below all came from one sample that was sequenced in a study of vaccination effects on CD4 cells after COVID-19. Sequencing was performed with immunoSEQ multiplex PCR; in TCRdb, only in-frame clones are kept and a portion is missing. The table includes tens of thousands of clones, about 86% detected once. Ahead of sequencing, the ViraFEST assay grew antigen-specific CD4+ T cells using viral peptide pools. An approximately ten-day culture period preceded the isolation of CD4+ T cells. Of the BNT162b2 and mRNA-1273 vaccines, participants received two doses of one or the other. The antigens of these receptors remain unknown. Here the sequenced sample was CD4+ T cells from PBMCs cultured with HCoV-229E spike peptides, taken after COVID-19 vaccination. All receptors come from a human donor who received a COVID-19 vaccine.

The J gene is TRBJ2-3, the V gene TRBV7-2, with D hard to call. The V end lost 3 bases, the J end lost 1 base, and 14 bases lay between the germline ends. Per germline, CDR1 SGHTA and CDR2 FQGNSA. The CDR3 is 16 amino acids. The CDR3 loop reads CASSFYPSGGTDTQYF. The CDR3 DNA reads as TGTGCCAGCAGCTTCTACCCGAGTGGAGGCACAGATACGCAGTATTTT.

The J gene is TRBJ2-3, the V gene TRBV24-1; 7 bases align to TRBD2. Germline V gene sequence: CDR1 KGHDR, CDR2 SFDVKD. V lost 5 bases, J lost 4 bases, and 8 bases stayed unmatched. CDR3 size: 15 residues. The CDR3 loop reads CATSGFAGVADTQYF. The CDR3 DNA is TGTGCCACCAGTGGTTTTGCGGGGGTTGCAGATACGCAGTATTTT.

The rearrangement links TRBV3-1 (or the pseudogene TRBV3-2) to TRBJ1-1; 7 bases match TRBD1. V lost 4 bases, J lost 4 bases, and 9 bases stayed unmatched. Per the germline V gene, CDR1 is LGHDT and CDR2 is YNNKEL (reference sequence). CDR3 length equals 15 residues. In nucleotides, the CDR3 is TGTGCCAGCAGCCGGCTACAGGGGATGGGCACTGAAGCTTTCTTT. This translates into CASSRLQGMGTEAFF.

The V and J genes are TRBV2 and TRBJ1-6; D ambiguous. Germline V lookup: CDR1 SNHLY, CDR2 FYNNEI. The CDR3 is 11 residues long. The ends were cut back, 7 bases at V and 15 bases at J, with 13 bases in the middle. CDR3 sequence: CASTPRSDLHF. The DNA for the CDR3 is TGTGCCAGCACACCCCGTTCTGACCTCCACTTT.

The V gene is TRBV6-2 or TRBV6-3, the J gene TRBJ1-2; D remains ambiguous. V was cut by 1 base and J by 4 bases, with 10 bases left in between. Germline V gene data show CDR1 as MNHEY and CDR2 as SVGEGT. This CDR3 is 14 amino acids long. Here the CDR3 DNA reads TGTGCCAGCAGTTACTTCTCTTCCACCTATGGCTACACCTTC. It specifies CASSYFSSTYGYTF.

V and J are TRBV6-5 and TRBJ2-2; TRBD2 matches 9 bases. Germline trimming cut 7 bases from V and 2 bases from J; bases unmatched to any gene: 5. This CDR3 has 15 residues. Germline CDR1 MNHEY, CDR2 SVGAGI. This chain's CDR3 is CASIAGTSNTGELFF. The CDR3 nucleotides are TGTGCCAGCATTGCCGGGACTAGCAACACCGGGGAGCTGTTTTTT.

This clone was counted only a few times. The J gene is TRBJ2-1, the V gene TRBV20-1, with TRBD2 as a possible D gene (5 bases). Germline V gene lookup returns CDR1 DFQATT and CDR2 SNEGSKA (reference sequence). This CDR3 region has 13 residues. V lost 3 bases and J 12 bases, leaving 18 bases between the germline ends. The CDR3 sequence is CSASKSGLGGQFF. In nucleotides, the CDR3 is TGCAGTGCTAGTAAAAGCGGATTAGGTGGGCAGTTCTTC.

V and J are TRBV24-1 and TRBJ2-3; D is unresolved. Per the germline V gene, CDR1 is KGHDR and CDR2 is SFDVKD. The CDR3 is made up of 15 amino acids. V was shortened by 4 bases and J by 6 bases, with 16 bases between the two germline ends. DNA of the CDR3: TGTGCCACCAGTGAATCAAGCTATAGCCAGGATACGCAGTATTTT. Its protein is CATSESSYSQDTQYF.

The chain uses TRBV3-1 (or the pseudogene TRBV3-2) and TRBJ2-7; 7 bases are shared with TRBD1. There are 15 residues in the CDR3. CDR1 is LGHDT, CDR2 YNNKEL, per germline (reference sequence). Trimming at V came to 4 bases and at J to 3 bases, leaving 9 bases not matched to a gene. In nucleotides, the CDR3 is TGTGCCAGCAGCCCAGGGGGAGCACGAAGCTACGAGCAGTACGTC. Its translation is CASSPGGARSYEQYV.

This clone was counted a single time. The gene calls are TRBV5-1 and TRBJ2-2, with TRBD1 matching 7 bases. The CDR3 consists of 15 residues. Germline trimming cut 3 bases from V and 6 bases from J; bases unmatched to any gene: 8. Per germline, CDR1 SGHRS and CDR2 YFSETQ. CDR3 amino acids: CASSWQQGPSGELFF. The CDR3, as DNA: TGCGCCAGCAGCTGGCAACAGGGGCCGTCCGGGGAGCTGTTTTTT.

This clone came up a few times. The genes are TRBV7-2 and TRBJ2-1, with D perhaps matching TRBD2 (5 bases). Germline V gives CDR1 SGHTA, CDR2 FQGNSA. The V and J ends lost 5 bases and 3 bases respectively, with 8 bases between them. The CDR3 is 13 residues long. The CDR3 region has the DNA TGTGCCAGCAGCAACCGGGACTACAATGAGCAGTTCTTC. This gives the protein CASSNRDYNEQFF.

V usage is TRBV24-1 and J usage is TRBJ1-2; D not resolved. The CDR3 is made up of 13 amino acids. Trimming pared 9 bases from V and 4 bases from J, leaving 14 bases between. CDR1 is KGHDR, CDR2 SFDVKD, per germline. The CDR3, as DNA: TGTGCCACCTGGGCGGGGTCTGGCTATGGCTACACCTTC. Amino acids: CATWAGSGYGYTF.

This clone was seen a single time. V and J are TRBV7-2 and TRBJ1-5; D is perhaps TRBD1 (6 bases). The CDR3 is 14 residues long. CDR1 is SGHTA and CDR2 is FQGNSA in the germline V gene. V lost 1 base and J lost 8, with 12 bases in between. CDR3 region: CASSLGGAREPQHF. For the CDR3, the DNA is TGTGCCAGCAGCTTAGGGGGGGCTCGCGAGCCCCAGCATTTT.

This chain joins TRBV29-1 and TRBJ2-1; possibly TRBD1 for D (7 bases). V was clipped by 2 bases and J by 5 bases, with 10 bases between them. Germline CDR1 is SQVTM and CDR2 is ANQGSEA. The CDR3 loop spans 13 amino acids. The CDR3 reads CSVERGTDNEQFF. CDR3 nucleotides: TGCAGCGTTGAACGCGGGACAGACAATGAGCAGTTCTTC.

V usage is TRBV6-6 and J usage is TRBJ1-5; 8 nucleotides line up with TRBD1. Germline CDR1 MNHNY, CDR2 SVGAGI (reference sequence). The V segment lost 6 bases and the J segment 6 bases; nucleotides outside the gene matches: 10. The CDR3 contains 15 residues. CDR3 amino acids: CASRGQGMVGQPQHF. The CDR3 region has the DNA TGTGCCAGCAGAGGACAGGGAATGGTAGGTCAGCCCCAGCATTTT.

The chain links TRBV24-1 to TRBJ1-2, with D uncertain. The CDR3 spans 13 residues. Trimming removed 4 bases from V and 1 base from J, with 6 bases in between. Germline V gene lookup returns CDR1 KGHDR and CDR2 SFDVKD. CDR3 nucleotide sequence: TGTGCCACCAGTGACCCAGTTAACTATGGCTACACCTTC. It yields the protein CATSDPVNYGYTF.

The J gene is TRBJ1-4, the V gene TRBV11-3; D gene ambiguous. The CDR3 consists of 13 residues. CDR1 is SGHNT, CDR2 YENEEA, per germline. The ends were cut back, 4 bases at V and 4 bases at J, with 7 bases in the middle. CDR3 coding DNA: TGTGCCAGCAGCTCGACCTATAATGAAAAACTGTTTTTT. It translates to CASSSTYNEKLFF.

This chain links TRBV25-1 with TRBJ2-3; D tentatively reads TRBD1 or TRBD2 (5 bases each). The germline V and J ends were trimmed by 2 bases and 0 bases, with 12 bases remaining between them. The CDR3 extends over 16 amino acids. CDR1 is MGHDK, CDR2 SYGVNS, per germline. For the CDR3, the DNA is TGTGCCAGCAGTGAAATCGGGGCAGGTAGCACAGATACGCAGTATTTT. Protein sequence: CASSEIGAGSTDTQYF.

V gene TRBV27 combines with J gene TRBJ1-1, with a weak D call TRBD1 (6 bases). CDR3 length: 15 residues. Between the trimmed V and J ends, which lost 8 bases and 2 bases, there was a span of 18 bases. Germline assignment: CDR1 MNHEY and CDR2 SMNVEV (reference sequence). CDR3 in DNA: TGTGCCAGCCTCTCCTGGACAGCAACTAACACTGAAGCTTTCTTT. It yields the protein CASLSWTATNTEAFF.

The V call is TRBV24-1, the J call TRBJ2-3; 16 bases are shared with TRBD2. Germline loops: CDR1 KGHDR, CDR2 SFDVKD. Trimming took 3 bases from V and 6 from J; bases not matched to a gene: 11. The CDR3 has 19 residues. The CDR3 spells CATSDPGQGLAGGLDTQYF. The CDR3, as DNA: TGTGCCACCAGTGATCCGGGACAGGGACTAGCGGGGGGGTTGGATACGCAGTATTTT.

The chain joins TRBV30 to TRBJ1-2, with D perhaps TRBD1 (5 bases). The germline V and J ends were trimmed by 5 bases and 0 bases, with 13 bases remaining between them. The V gene's germline CDR1 is GTSNPN and CDR2 SVGIG (reference sequence). CDR3 length equals 14 residues. CDR3 bases: TGTGCCTGGGGAAGACAGCGATCTAACTATGGCTACACCTTC. Translated, it gives CAWGRQRSNYGYTF.

The chain links TRBV6-5 to TRBJ2-7, with D possibly matching TRBD1 (8 bases). Germline values: CDR1 MNHEY, CDR2 SVGAGI. Trimming shortened V by 2 bases and J by 6 bases, and 17 bases separated the two germline ends. The CDR3 runs 15 residues. The CDR3 DNA follows: TGTGCCAGCAGTTACGATCGGACAGGGAGGGGCGAGCAGTACGTC. It encodes CASSYDRTGRGEQYV.

The gene calls are TRBV13 and TRBJ2-3; tentatively, D is TRBD1 (6 bases). Germline CDR1 PRHDT, CDR2 FYEKMQ (reference sequence). The CDR3 sequence is 14 residues long. With 5 bases removed from V and 3 bases from J, the gap between germline ends came to 12 bases. In nucleotides, the CDR3 is TGTGCCAGCAGCGAACAGGGTAGAACAGATACGCAGTATTTT. The encoded protein is CASSEQGRTDTQYF.

This rearrangement joins TRBV5-6 to TRBJ2-1; 9 bases are shared with TRBD1. Per germline, CDR1 SGHDT and CDR2 YYEEEE. The CDR3 has 18 amino acids. V was clipped by 4 bases and J by 4 bases; unmatched bases: 15. CDR3 protein: CASSLLRLSGTGYNEQFF. In nucleotides, the CDR3 is TGTGCCAGCAGCCTTCTACGACTTTCAGGGACAGGGTACAATGAGCAGTTCTTC.